A selection of T cell receptor beta chains follows, all from one sample in a study of T cell responses to AZD1222 COVID-19 vaccine. This table comes from immunoSEQ multiplex PCR, and its TCRdb copy is limited to in-frame clones, with some not included. The profile shows approximately 200,000 clones, roughly 94% of them singletons. The sample consisted of peripheral blood, taken 28 days after the second dose of the MenACWY control vaccine. The receptors come from an adult who received the MenACWY meningococcal vaccine as a control. CDR3s include the opening cysteine and the closing phenylalanine or tryptophan. D genes are given only for firm matches. Size tells how often a clone was seen (once, few, many) or the class of an expanded clone, and some rows leave it out.

len: 14
abundance: NA
d_gene: NA
v_gene: TRBV2
j_gene: TRBJ2-7
CDR3nt: TGTGCCAGCAAGGGACTTTCTGGGGGCTACGAGCAGTACTTC
CDR3aa: CASKGLSGGYEQYF

len: 15
abundance: NA
d_gene: NA
v_gene: TRBV28
j_gene: TRBJ1-4
CDR3nt: TGTGCCAGCAGTTTAGGTGGGAATCCTAATGAAAAACTGTTTTTT
CDR3aa: CASSLGGNPNEKLFF

len: 15
abundance: NA
d_gene: TRBD1
v_gene: TRBV5-6
j_gene: TRBJ2-7
CDR3nt: TGTGCCAGCAGCCAGACCCCACAGGGGTCCCACGAGCAGTACTTC
CDR3aa: CASSQTPQGSHEQYF

len: 15
abundance: NA
d_gene: NA
v_gene: TRBV18
j_gene: TRBJ2-5
CDR3nt: TGTGCCAGCTCACCACTAACGGGGGACCAAGAGACCCAGTACTTC
CDR3aa: CASSPLTGDQETQYF

len: 13
abundance: NA
d_gene: NA
v_gene: TRBV9
j_gene: TRBJ2-7
CDR3nt: TGTGCCAGCAGCGGGGACTTCTCCCCCGAGCAGTACTTC
CDR3aa: CASSGDFSPEQYF

len: 15
abundance: few
d_gene: NA
v_gene: TRBV18
j_gene: TRBJ2-3
CDR3nt: TGTGCCAGCTCACCTACAGGGTCCTGGTCAGATACGCAGTATTTT
CDR3aa: CASSPTGSWSDTQYF

len: 15
abundance: NA
d_gene: NA
v_gene: TRBV6-5
j_gene: TRBJ1-2
CDR3nt: TGTGCCAGCAGTTACGGCGGCGGAGTTCTGACTGGCTACACCTTC
CDR3aa: CASSYGGGVLTGYTF

len: 16
abundance: NA
d_gene: TRBD2
v_gene: TRBV4-3
j_gene: TRBJ2-5
CDR3nt: TGCGCCAGCAGCCAAGATCGACTAGCGGGGGGCGAGACCCAGTACTTC
CDR3aa: CASSQDRLAGGETQYF

len: 16
abundance: NA
d_gene: NA
v_gene: TRBV5-1
j_gene: TRBJ2-6
CDR3nt: TGCGCCAGCAGCTTGGTGGGGTCCTCTGGGGCCAACGTCCTGACTTTC
CDR3aa: CASSLVGSSGANVLTF

len: 14
abundance: NA
d_gene: TRBD2
v_gene: TRBV5-1
j_gene: TRBJ2-5
CDR3nt: TGCGCCAGCAGCTTGGGGGCGGGAGAGAAGACCCAGTACTTC
CDR3aa: CASSLGAGEKTQYF

len: 16
abundance: NA
d_gene: NA
v_gene: TRBV5-1
j_gene: TRBJ1-6
CDR3nt: TGCGCCAGCAGCTTTACGGGAACTGGCTCCGGTTCACCCCTCCACTTT
CDR3aa: CASSFTGTGSGSPLHF

len: 13
abundance: NA
d_gene: NA
v_gene: TRBV27
j_gene: TRBJ2-7
CDR3nt: TGTGCCAGCAGTTCCGGAGGTACCTACGAGCAGTACTTC
CDR3aa: CASSSGGTYEQYF

len: 13
abundance: NA
d_gene: TRBD1
v_gene: TRBV28
j_gene: TRBJ1-2
CDR3nt: TGTGCCAGCAGTTCCGGGACAGTACAAGGAGACACCTTC
CDR3aa: CASSSGTVQGDTF

len: 13
abundance: NA
d_gene: NA
v_gene: TRBV19
j_gene: TRBJ2-5
CDR3nt: TGTGCCAGTAGTATTACATACGGAAAGACCCAGTACTTC
CDR3aa: CASSITYGKTQYF

len: 15
abundance: once
d_gene: TRBD2
v_gene: TRBV11-2
j_gene: TRBJ2-7
CDR3nt: TGTGCCAGCAGCTTAGGGCTAGCGGGAGTCAACGAGCAGTACTTC
CDR3aa: CASSLGLAGVNEQYF

len: 16
abundance: NA
d_gene: NA
v_gene: TRBV19
j_gene: TRBJ2-1
CDR3nt: TGTGCCAGTAGTATATCGGGGAACTCCTTCTACAATGAGCAGTTCTTC
CDR3aa: CASSISGNSFYNEQFF

len: 20
abundance: NA
d_gene: TRBD2
v_gene: TRBV7-6
j_gene: TRBJ2-2
CDR3nt: TGTGCCAGCAGCCACGCTTGGAGAGGGACTAGCGGGGCAAACACCGGGGAGCTGTTTTTT
CDR3aa: CASSHAWRGTSGANTGELFF

len: 13
abundance: NA
d_gene: TRBD1
v_gene: TRBV7-9
j_gene: TRBJ1-2
CDR3nt: TGTGCCAGCAGCTTACAGGGGGTTGGTGGCTACACCTTC
CDR3aa: CASSLQGVGGYTF

len: 15
abundance: NA
d_gene: NA
v_gene: TRBV7-9
j_gene: TRBJ1-4
CDR3nt: TGTGCCAGCAGCCGATGGACGGCAACTAATGAAAAACTGTTTTTT
CDR3aa: CASSRWTATNEKLFF

len: 13
abundance: NA
d_gene: NA
v_gene: TRBV6-5
j_gene: TRBJ1-2
CDR3nt: TGTGCCAGCAGGCCCGGTCAGGGGCCTGGCTACACCTTC
CDR3aa: CASRPGQGPGYTF

len: 14
abundance: few
d_gene: NA
v_gene: TRBV9
j_gene: TRBJ1-6
CDR3nt: TGTGCCAGCAGCCCCGTGAAAAATAATTCACCCCTCCACTTT
CDR3aa: CASSPVKNNSPLHF

len: 14
abundance: NA
d_gene: TRBD1
v_gene: TRBV6-5
j_gene: TRBJ1-4
CDR3nt: TGTGCCAGCAGTTCGGGACAGGGCCGGGAAAAACTGTTTTTT
CDR3aa: CASSSGQGREKLFF

len: 14
abundance: NA
d_gene: TRBD2
v_gene: TRBV9
j_gene: TRBJ2-7
CDR3nt: TGTGCCAGCAGCGTAGGCGGGAGAAGGGGCGAGCAGTACTTC
CDR3aa: CASSVGGRRGEQYF

len: 16
abundance: NA
d_gene: NA
v_gene: TRBV5-4
j_gene: TRBJ2-1
CDR3nt: TGTGCCAGCAGCTTGGCGGGAGCGCAGGCCTACAATGAGCAGTTCTTC
CDR3aa: CASSLAGAQAYNEQFF

len: 18
abundance: once
d_gene: TRBD2
v_gene: TRBV7-2
j_gene: TRBJ2-4
CDR3nt: TGTGCCAGCAGCCAGGGACTAGCGGGGGACCTAGCCAAAAACATTCAGTACTTC
CDR3aa: CASSQGLAGDLAKNIQYF

len: 15
abundance: NA
d_gene: NA
v_gene: TRBV19
j_gene: TRBJ2-2
CDR3nt: TGTGCCAGTAGTTTCGGGACACGGGCGGGCGGGGAGCTGTTTTTT
CDR3aa: CASSFGTRAGGELFF

len: 14
abundance: few
d_gene: TRBD1
v_gene: TRBV3-1/TRBV3-2
j_gene: TRBJ1-1
CDR3nt: TGTGCCAGCAGCCACGGACAGGGCGATGGTGGCGCTTTCTTT
CDR3aa: CASSHGQGDGGAFF

len: 15
abundance: NA
d_gene: TRBD2
v_gene: TRBV7-8
j_gene: TRBJ2-5
CDR3nt: TGTGCCAGCAGCCCGGGGACTAGCGGACAAGAGACCCAGTACTTC
CDR3aa: CASSPGTSGQETQYF

len: 13
abundance: NA
d_gene: NA
v_gene: TRBV28
j_gene: TRBJ2-1
CDR3nt: TGTGCCAGCAGTTTGGGAAGAAACAATGAGCAGTTCTTC
CDR3aa: CASSLGRNNEQFF

len: 16
abundance: NA
d_gene: TRBD1
v_gene: TRBV9
j_gene: TRBJ1-4
CDR3nt: TGTGCCAGCAGCGGGACAGGGCCAGAGGGGAATGAAAAACTGTTTTTT
CDR3aa: CASSGTGPEGNEKLFF

len: 12
abundance: NA
d_gene: NA
v_gene: TRBV7-3
j_gene: TRBJ1-1
CDR3nt: TGTGCCAGCAGCCAAGGAGGCACTGAAGCTTTCTTT
CDR3aa: CASSQGGTEAFF

len: 15
abundance: NA
d_gene: TRBD2
v_gene: TRBV28
j_gene: TRBJ2-1
CDR3nt: TGTGCCAGCGGGAGTTTGGCGGGGGCCTACAATGAGCAGTTCTTC
CDR3aa: CASGSLAGAYNEQFF

len: 13
abundance: few
d_gene: NA
v_gene: TRBV19
j_gene: TRBJ1-3
CDR3nt: TGTGCCAGTAAGGCGGGACCTGGAAACACCATATATTTT
CDR3aa: CASKAGPGNTIYF

len: 11
abundance: NA
d_gene: NA
v_gene: TRBV25-1
j_gene: TRBJ2-1
CDR3nt: TGTGCCAGCAAGGATTACAATGAGCAGTTCTTC
CDR3aa: CASKDYNEQFF

len: 17
abundance: NA
d_gene: NA
v_gene: TRBV6-1
j_gene: TRBJ1-1
CDR3nt: TGTGCCAGCAGTGACACCTCGATGGGGATAATATTCACTGAAGCTTTCTTT
CDR3aa: CASSDTSMGIIFTEAFF

len: 10
abundance: NA
d_gene: NA
v_gene: TRBV20-1
j_gene: TRBJ1-1
CDR3nt: TGCAGTGCTGAACGGACTGAAGCTTTCTTT
CDR3aa: CSAERTEAFF

len: 12
abundance: NA
d_gene: NA
v_gene: TRBV12-3/TRBV12-4
j_gene: TRBJ1-5
CDR3nt: TGTGCCAGCACCAGACAGAATCAGCCCCAGCATTTT
CDR3aa: CASTRQNQPQHF